A selection of T cell receptor beta chains follows, all from one sample in a study of T cell responses to AZD1222 COVID-19 vaccine. Method: immunoSEQ multiplex PCR; TCRdb's copy keeps in-frame clones and lacks some. The sample shows approximately 110,000 clones, 92% of them seen only once. The material was peripheral blood, obtained on day 0 of AZD1222 vaccination. The receptors were gathered from an adult in good health. Each CDR3 is given with its conserved first and last residue. Each record gives: clone size, CDR3 length, J gene, D gene, V gene, CDR3 DNA, CDR3 protein. D genes are given only for firm matches. Some rows have no size entry. The others give once, few or many, or a class for an expanded clone.

size: .
length: 12
J: TRBJ1-2
D: .
V: TRBV7-9
DNA: TGTGCCAGCAGCCCGATGACAGGTGGCTACACCTTC
CDR3: CASSPMTGGYTF

size: .
length: 15
J: TRBJ1-2
D: .
V: TRBV7-9
DNA: TGTGCCAGCAGCTTATTCAACGCCCCCTTGGATGGCTACACCTTC
CDR3: CASSLFNAPLDGYTF

size: .
length: 13
J: TRBJ2-1
D: TRBD1
V: TRBV28
DNA: TGTGCCAGCAGCCCCCCCCAGACAGGGATCCCGTTCTTC
CDR3: CASSPPQTGIPFF

size: .
length: 13
J: TRBJ2-5
D: .
V: TRBV7-2
DNA: TGTGCCAGCAGCTTAGGACACCAAGAGACCCAGTACTTC
CDR3: CASSLGHQETQYF

size: .
length: 14
J: TRBJ1-3
D: .
V: TRBV30
DNA: TGTGCCTGGACCCTCAGCTACTCTGGAAACACCATATATTTT
CDR3: CAWTLSYSGNTIYF

size: once
length: 17
J: TRBJ2-6
D: .
V: TRBV5-1
DNA: TGCGCCAGCAGCTGGAGGGACAGAGACTCTGGGGCCAACGTCCTGACTTTC
CDR3: CASSWRDRDSGANVLTF

size: .
length: 17
J: TRBJ2-1
D: .
V: TRBV4-2
DNA: TGTGCCAGCAGCCAAGATCTGACTATCAGCTCCTACAATGAGCAGTTCTTC
CDR3: CASSQDLTISSYNEQFF

size: .
length: 14
J: TRBJ2-1
D: .
V: TRBV7-9
DNA: TGTGCCAGCAGCCCCTTGACAGCAGACAATGAGCAGTTCTTC
CDR3: CASSPLTADNEQFF

size: .
length: 14
J: TRBJ2-5
D: .
V: TRBV28
DNA: TGTGCCAGCAGTTCCGCGACAACCCAAGAGACCCAGTACTTC
CDR3: CASSSATTQETQYF

size: .
length: 16
J: TRBJ2-3
D: .
V: TRBV24-1
DNA: TGTGCCACCAGTGATTCTACAGGTAGTAGCACAGATACGCAGTATTTT
CDR3: CATSDSTGSSTDTQYF

size: .
length: 13
J: TRBJ1-1
D: .
V: TRBV2
DNA: TGTGCCAGCACGTATAACATGAACACTGAAGCTTTCTTT
CDR3: CASTYNMNTEAFF

size: .
length: 13
J: TRBJ1-2
D: .
V: TRBV10-3
DNA: TGTGCCATCAGTGCCCGAACGATATATGGCTACACCTTC
CDR3: CAISARTIYGYTF

size: .
length: 14
J: TRBJ2-2
D: .
V: TRBV29-1
DNA: TGCAGCGTTGATACAGGGTTGGACACCGGGGAGCTGTTTTTT
CDR3: CSVDTGLDTGELFF

size: .
length: 14
J: TRBJ1-6
D: TRBD1
V: TRBV18
DNA: TGTGCCAGCTCATTCGGACAGGGAAGATCACCCCTCCACTTT
CDR3: CASSFGQGRSPLHF

size: .
length: 16
J: TRBJ1-3
D: .
V: TRBV7-9
DNA: TGTGCCAGCAGCCTTAATGCGGCCCGGAGAGGAAACACCATATATTTT
CDR3: CASSLNAARRGNTIYF

size: once
length: 12
J: TRBJ2-7
D: TRBD2
V: TRBV7-9
DNA: TGTGCCAGCAGCACAGAGAGCGGGAGGAGGTACTTC
CDR3: CASSTESGRRYF

size: .
length: 16
J: TRBJ2-3
D: TRBD2
V: TRBV4-1
DNA: TGCGCCAGCAGCCAAGAAGCTAGCGGGGGGCCAGATACGCAGTATTTT
CDR3: CASSQEASGGPDTQYF

size: .
length: 11
J: TRBJ2-7
D: .
V: TRBV5-4
DNA: TGTGCCAGCAGCTCGGACTACGAGCAGTACTTC
CDR3: CASSSDYEQYF

size: .
length: 14
J: TRBJ1-1
D: .
V: TRBV5-1
DNA: TGCGCCAGCAAAAGCTGGGACGGGAACACTGAAGCTTTCTTT
CDR3: CASKSWDGNTEAFF

size: .
length: 18
J: TRBJ2-5
D: TRBD2
V: TRBV28
DNA: TGTGCCAGCAGTGACCCCCGACTAGCGGGAGGACGGCAAGAGACCCAGTACTTC
CDR3: CASSDPRLAGGRQETQYF

size: .
length: 17
J: TRBJ2-3
D: TRBD1
V: TRBV7-6
DNA: TGTGCCAGCAGCTTGGGGACCAGGGGGCGTAAAACAGATACGCAGTATTTT
CDR3: CASSLGTRGRKTDTQYF

size: .
length: 11
J: TRBJ2-7
D: .
V: TRBV3-1/TRBV3-2
DNA: TGTGCCAGCAGCCAAGCCTACGAGCAGTACTTC
CDR3: CASSQAYEQYF